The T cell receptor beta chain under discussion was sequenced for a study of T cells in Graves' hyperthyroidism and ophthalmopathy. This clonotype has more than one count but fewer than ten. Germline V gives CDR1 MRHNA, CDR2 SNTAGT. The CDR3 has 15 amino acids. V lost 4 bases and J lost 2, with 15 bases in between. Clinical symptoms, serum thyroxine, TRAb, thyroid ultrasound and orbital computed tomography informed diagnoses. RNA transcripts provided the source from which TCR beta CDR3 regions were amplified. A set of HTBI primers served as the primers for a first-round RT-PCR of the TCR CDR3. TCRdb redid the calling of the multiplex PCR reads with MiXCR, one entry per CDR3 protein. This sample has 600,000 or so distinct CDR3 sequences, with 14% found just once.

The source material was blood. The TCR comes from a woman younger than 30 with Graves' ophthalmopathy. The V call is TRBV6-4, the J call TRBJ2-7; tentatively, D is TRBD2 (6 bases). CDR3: CASSALALSPYEQYF. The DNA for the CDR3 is TGTGCCAGCAGTGCGCTAGCGCTCTCCCCCTACGAGCAGTACTTC.